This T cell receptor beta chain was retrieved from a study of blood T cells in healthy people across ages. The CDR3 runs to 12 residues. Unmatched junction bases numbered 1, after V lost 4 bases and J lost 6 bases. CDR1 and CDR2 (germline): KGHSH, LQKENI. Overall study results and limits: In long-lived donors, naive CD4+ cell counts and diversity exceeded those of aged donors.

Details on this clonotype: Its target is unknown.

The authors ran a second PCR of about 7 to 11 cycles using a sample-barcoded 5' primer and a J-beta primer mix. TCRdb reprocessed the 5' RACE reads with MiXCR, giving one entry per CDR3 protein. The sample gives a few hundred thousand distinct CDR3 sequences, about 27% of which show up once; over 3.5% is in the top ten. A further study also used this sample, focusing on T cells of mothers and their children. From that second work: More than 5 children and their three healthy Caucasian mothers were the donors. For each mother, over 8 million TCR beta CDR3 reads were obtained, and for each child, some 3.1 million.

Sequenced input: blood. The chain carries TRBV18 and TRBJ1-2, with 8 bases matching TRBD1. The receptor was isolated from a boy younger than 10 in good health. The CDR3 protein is CASSLDRDGYTF. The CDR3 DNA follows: TGTGCCAGCTCACTGGACAGGGATGGCTACACCTTC.